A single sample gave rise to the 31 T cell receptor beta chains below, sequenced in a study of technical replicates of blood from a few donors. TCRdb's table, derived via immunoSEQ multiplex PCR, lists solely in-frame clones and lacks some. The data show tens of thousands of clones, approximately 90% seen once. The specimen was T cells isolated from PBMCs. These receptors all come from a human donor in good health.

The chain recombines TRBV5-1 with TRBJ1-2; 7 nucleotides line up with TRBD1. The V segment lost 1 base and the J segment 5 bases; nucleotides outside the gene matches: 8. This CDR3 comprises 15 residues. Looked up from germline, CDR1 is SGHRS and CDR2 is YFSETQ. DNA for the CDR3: TGCGCCAGCAGCTTGTTTCCAGGGGGGATTTATGGCTACACCTTC. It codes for CASSLFPGGIYGYTF.

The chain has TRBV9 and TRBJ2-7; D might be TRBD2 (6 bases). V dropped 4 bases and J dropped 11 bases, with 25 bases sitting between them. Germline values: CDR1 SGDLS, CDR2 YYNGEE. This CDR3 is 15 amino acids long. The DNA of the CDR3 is TGTGCCAGCAGCCCAGGGACTTCTGAGGCTCTGCCGAAGTACTTC. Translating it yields CASSPGTSEALPKYF.

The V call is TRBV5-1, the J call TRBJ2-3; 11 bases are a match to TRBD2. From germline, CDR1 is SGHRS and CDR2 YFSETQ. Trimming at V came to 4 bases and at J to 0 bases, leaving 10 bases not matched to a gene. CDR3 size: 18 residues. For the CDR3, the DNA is TGCGCCAGCAGCCGAACTAGCGGGGGAGGACCTAGCACAGATACGCAGTATTTT. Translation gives CASSRTSGGGPSTDTQYF.

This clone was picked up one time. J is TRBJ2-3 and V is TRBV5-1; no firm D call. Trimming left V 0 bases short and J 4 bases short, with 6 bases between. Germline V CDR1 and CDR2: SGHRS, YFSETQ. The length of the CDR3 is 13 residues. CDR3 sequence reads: CASSLGHADTQYF. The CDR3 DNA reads TGCGCCAGCAGCTTGGGGCACGCAGATACGCAGTATTTT. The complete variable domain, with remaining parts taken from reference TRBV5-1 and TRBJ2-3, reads KAGVTQTPRYLIKTRGQQVTLSCSPISGHRSVSWYQQTPGQGLQFLFEYFSETQRNKGNFPGRFSGRQFSNSRSEMNVSTLELGDSALYLCASSLGHADTQYFGPGTRLTVL.

This CDR3 reads CASSLRGEGITYGYTF. In DNA form, the CDR3 reads TGTGCCAGCAGTTTACGTGGTGAGGGCATCACCTATGGCTACACCTTC. The genes are TRBV27 and TRBJ1-2; D not resolved. From germline, CDR1 is MNHEY and CDR2 SMNVEV (reference sequence). V lost 2 bases to trimming and J lost 4 bases, with 17 bases between them. The CDR3 is 16 amino acids.

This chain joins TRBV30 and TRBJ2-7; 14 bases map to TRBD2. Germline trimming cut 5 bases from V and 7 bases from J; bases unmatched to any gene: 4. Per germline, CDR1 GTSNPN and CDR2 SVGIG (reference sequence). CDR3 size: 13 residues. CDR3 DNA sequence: TGTGCCTGGGGACTAGCGGGGGGACATGAGCAGTACTTC. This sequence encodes CAWGLAGGHEQYF.

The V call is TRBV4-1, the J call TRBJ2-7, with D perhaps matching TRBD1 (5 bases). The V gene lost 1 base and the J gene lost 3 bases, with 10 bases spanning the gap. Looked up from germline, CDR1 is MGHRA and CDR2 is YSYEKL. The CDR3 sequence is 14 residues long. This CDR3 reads CASSQVTGFYEQYF. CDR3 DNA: TGCGCCAGCAGCCAAGTTACAGGCTTCTACGAGCAGTACTTC.

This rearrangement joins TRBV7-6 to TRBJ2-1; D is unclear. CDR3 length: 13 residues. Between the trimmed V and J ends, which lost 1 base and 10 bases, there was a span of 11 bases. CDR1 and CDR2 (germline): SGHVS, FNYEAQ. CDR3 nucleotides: TGTGCCAGCAGCTTAGATGTGGGCCGGGAGCAGTTCTTC. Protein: CASSLDVGREQFF.

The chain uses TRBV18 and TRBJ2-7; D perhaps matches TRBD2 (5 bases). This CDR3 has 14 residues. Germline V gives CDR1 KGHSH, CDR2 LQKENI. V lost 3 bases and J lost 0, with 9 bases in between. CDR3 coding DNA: TGTGCCAGCTCACCGTCTGGGAGCTCCTACGAGCAGTACTTC. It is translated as CASSPSGSSYEQYF.

For the CDR3, the DNA is TGTGCCAGCCGGATGGGGGACAGCTACACCTTC. Translated, it gives CASRMGDSYTF. V usage is TRBV7-9 and J usage is TRBJ1-2; TRBD1 might be the D (6 bases). V lost 8 bases and J 9 bases, leaving 13 bases between the germline ends. There are 11 residues in the CDR3. Germline CDR1 is SEHNR and CDR2 is FQNEAQ (reference sequence).

The CDR3 protein is CASCLGGGYNEQFF. In DNA, the CDR3 is TGTGCCAGCTGCCTTGGCGGGGGTTACAATGAGCAGTTCTTC. The chain has TRBV28 and TRBJ2-1, with TRBD2 matching over 7 bases. This CDR3 spans 14 amino acids. Trimming at V came to 8 bases and at J to 4 bases, leaving 8 bases not matched to a gene. Germline lookup yields CDR1 MDHEN and CDR2 SYDVKM.

DNA of the CDR3: TGTGCCAGCAGCTTGTCACTAGGCAGGGAGACCCAGTACTTC. Translating it yields CASSLSLGRETQYF. This sequence joins TRBV5-4 and TRBJ2-5; TRBD2 is a possible D gene (5 bases). The CDR3 is 14 residues long. CDR1 is SGHNT and CDR2 is YYREEE in the germline V gene (reference sequence). V dropped 1 base and J dropped 5 bases, with 12 bases sitting between them. Based on the CDR3 plus reference TRBV5-4 and TRBJ2-5, the full variable domain is ETGVTQSPTHLIKTRGQQVTLRCSSQSGHNTVSWYQQALGQGPQFIFQYYREEENGRGNFPPRFSGLQFPNYSSELNVNALELDDSALYLCASSLSLGRETQYFGPGTRLLVL.

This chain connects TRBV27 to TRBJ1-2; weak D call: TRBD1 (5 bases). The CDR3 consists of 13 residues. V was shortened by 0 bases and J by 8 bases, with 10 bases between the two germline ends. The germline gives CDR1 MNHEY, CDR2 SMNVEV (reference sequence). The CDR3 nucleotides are TGTGCCAGCAGTTTATCGCCAGGGATCGGCTACACCTTC. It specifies CASSLSPGIGYTF.

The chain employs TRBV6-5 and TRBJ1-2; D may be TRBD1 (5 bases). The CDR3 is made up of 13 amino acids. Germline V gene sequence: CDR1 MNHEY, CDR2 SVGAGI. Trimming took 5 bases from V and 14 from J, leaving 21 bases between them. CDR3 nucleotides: TGTGCCAGCAGTCGTCCCGGAGGAGGGGCGAGAACCTTC. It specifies CASSRPGGGARTF.

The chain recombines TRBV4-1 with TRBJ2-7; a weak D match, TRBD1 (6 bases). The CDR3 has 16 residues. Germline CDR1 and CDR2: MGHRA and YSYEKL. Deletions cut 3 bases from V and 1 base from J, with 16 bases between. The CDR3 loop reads CASSHPDRLSSYEQYF. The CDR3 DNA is TGCGCCAGCAGCCATCCAGACAGGCTTAGTTCCTACGAGCAGTACTTC.

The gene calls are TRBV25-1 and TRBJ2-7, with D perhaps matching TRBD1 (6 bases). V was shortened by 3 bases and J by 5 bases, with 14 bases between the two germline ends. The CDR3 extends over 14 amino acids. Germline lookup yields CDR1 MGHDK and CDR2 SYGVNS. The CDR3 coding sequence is TGTGCCAGCAGTGAGCTAACAGGGCTGGACGAGCAGTACTTC. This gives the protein CASSELTGLDEQYF.

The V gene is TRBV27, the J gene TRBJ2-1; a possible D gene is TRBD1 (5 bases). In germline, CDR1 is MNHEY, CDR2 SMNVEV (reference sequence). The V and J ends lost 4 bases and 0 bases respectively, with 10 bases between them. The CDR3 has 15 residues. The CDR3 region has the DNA TGTGCCAGCAGTTCGACAGAAAGCTCCTACAATGAGCAGTTCTTC. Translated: CASSSTESSYNEQFF.

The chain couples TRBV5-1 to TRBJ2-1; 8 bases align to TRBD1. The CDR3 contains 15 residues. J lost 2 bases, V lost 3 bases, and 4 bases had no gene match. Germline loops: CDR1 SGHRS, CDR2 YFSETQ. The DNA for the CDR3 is TGCGCCAGCAGCTCCTTACAGGGGGCCTACAATGAGCAGTTCTTC. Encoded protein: CASSSLQGAYNEQFF.

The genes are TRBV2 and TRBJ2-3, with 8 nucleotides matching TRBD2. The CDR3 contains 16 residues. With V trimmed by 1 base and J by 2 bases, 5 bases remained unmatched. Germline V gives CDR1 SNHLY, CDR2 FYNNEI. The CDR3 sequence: CASSEVSGGFTDTQYF. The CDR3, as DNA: TGTGCCAGCAGTGAAGTGTCGGGAGGGTTCACAGATACGCAGTATTTT. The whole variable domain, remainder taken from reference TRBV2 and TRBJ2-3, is EPEVTQTPSHQVTQMGQEVILRCVPISNHLYFYWYRQILGQKVEFLVSFYNNEISEKSEIFDDQFSVERPDGSNFTLKIRSTKLEDSAMYFCASSEVSGGFTDTQYFGPGTRLTVL.

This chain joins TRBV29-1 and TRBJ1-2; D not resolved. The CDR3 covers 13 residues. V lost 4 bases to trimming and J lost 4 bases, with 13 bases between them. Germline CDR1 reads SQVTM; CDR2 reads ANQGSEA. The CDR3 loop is CSVVVSTSYGYTF. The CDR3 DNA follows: TGCAGCGTTGTGGTTTCCACTAGCTATGGCTACACCTTC.

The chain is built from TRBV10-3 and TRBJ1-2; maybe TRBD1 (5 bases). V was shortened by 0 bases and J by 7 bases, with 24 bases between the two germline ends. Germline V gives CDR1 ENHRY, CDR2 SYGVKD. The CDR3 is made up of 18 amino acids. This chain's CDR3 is CAISESSGVVPGFLGYTF. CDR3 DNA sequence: TGTGCCATCAGTGAGTCCTCGGGGGTGGTCCCAGGGTTCCTTGGCTACACCTTC.

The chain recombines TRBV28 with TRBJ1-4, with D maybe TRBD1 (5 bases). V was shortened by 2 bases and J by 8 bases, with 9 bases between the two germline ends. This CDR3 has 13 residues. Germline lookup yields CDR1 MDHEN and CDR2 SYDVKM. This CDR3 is CASSLGGEEKLFF. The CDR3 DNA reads TGTGCCAGCAGTTTAGGAGGGGAGGAAAAACTGTTTTTT.

CDR3 amino acids: CASSEPRGWSSYEQYF. The CDR3 DNA sequence: TGTGCCAGCAGCGAACCTCGGGGGTGGAGCTCCTACGAGCAGTACTTC. The chain links TRBV7-8 to TRBJ2-7; perhaps TRBD2 as D (6 bases). Looked up from germline, CDR1 is SGHVS and CDR2 is FQNEAQ. There are 16 residues in the CDR3. The ends were cut back, 5 bases at V and 0 bases at J, with 17 bases in the middle.

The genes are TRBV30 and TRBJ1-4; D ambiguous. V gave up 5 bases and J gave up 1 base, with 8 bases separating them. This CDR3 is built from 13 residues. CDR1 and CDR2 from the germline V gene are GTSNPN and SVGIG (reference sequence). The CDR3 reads CAWGRVTNEKLFF. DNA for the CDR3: TGTGCCTGGGGTCGGGTAACTAATGAAAAACTGTTTTTT.

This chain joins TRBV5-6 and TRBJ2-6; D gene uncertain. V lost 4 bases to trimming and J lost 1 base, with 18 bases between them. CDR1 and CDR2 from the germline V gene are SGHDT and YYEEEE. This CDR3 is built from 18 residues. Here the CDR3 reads CASSVSYVVFSGANVLTF. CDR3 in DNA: TGTGCCAGCAGCGTATCGTACGTAGTTTTTTCTGGGGCCAACGTCCTGACTTTC.

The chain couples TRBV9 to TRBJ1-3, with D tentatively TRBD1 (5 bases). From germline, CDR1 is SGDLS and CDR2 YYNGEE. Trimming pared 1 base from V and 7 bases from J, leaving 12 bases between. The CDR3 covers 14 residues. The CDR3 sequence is CASSVWGDGNTIYF. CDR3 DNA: TGTGCCAGCAGCGTATGGGGGGACGGGAACACCATATATTTT.

CDR3 region: CAADQQGARNEQFF. The DNA of the CDR3 is TGTGCCGCCGATCAACAGGGGGCGAGAAATGAGCAGTTCTTC. The rearrangement joins TRBV27 to TRBJ2-1, with 9 bases matching TRBD1. Per the germline V gene, CDR1 is MNHEY and CDR2 is SMNVEV (reference sequence). V gave up 11 bases and J gave up 7 bases; unmatched junction bases: 12. This CDR3 is 14 amino acids long.

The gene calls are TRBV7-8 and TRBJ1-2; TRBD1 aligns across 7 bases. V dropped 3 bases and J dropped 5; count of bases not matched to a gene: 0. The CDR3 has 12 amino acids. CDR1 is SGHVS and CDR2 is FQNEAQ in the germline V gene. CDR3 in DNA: TGTGCCAGCAGCTTGACAGGGTATGGCTACACCTTC. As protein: CASSLTGYGYTF. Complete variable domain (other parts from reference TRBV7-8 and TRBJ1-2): GAGVSQSPRYKVAKRGQDVALRCDPISGHVSLFWYQQALGQGPEFLTYFQNEAQLDKSGLPSDRFFAERPEGSVSTLKIQRTQQEDSAVYLCASSLTGYGYTFGSGTRLTVV.

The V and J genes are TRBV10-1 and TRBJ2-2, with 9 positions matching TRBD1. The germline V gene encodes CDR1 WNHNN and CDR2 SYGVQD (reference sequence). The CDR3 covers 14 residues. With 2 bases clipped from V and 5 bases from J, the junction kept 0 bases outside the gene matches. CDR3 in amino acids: CASSEGTGTGELFF. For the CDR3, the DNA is TGCGCCAGCAGTGAGGGGACAGGGACCGGGGAGCTGTTTTTT.

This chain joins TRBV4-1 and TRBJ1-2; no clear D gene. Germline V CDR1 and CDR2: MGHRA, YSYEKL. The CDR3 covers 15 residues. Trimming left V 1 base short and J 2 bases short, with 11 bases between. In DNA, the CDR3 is TGCGCCAGCAGCCAAGTGTCTTTACAGAACTATGGCTACACCTTC. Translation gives CASSQVSLQNYGYTF.

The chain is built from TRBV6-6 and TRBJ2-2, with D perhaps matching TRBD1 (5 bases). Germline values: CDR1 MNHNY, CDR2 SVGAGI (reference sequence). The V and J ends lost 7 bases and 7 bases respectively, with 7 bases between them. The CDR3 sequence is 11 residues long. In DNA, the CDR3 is TGTGCCAGCACCCAGGGCGGGGAGCTGTTTTTT. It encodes CASTQGGELFF.